This T cell receptor beta chain comes out of a study of regulatory T cells in long-lasting Graves disease. This CDR3 has 14 amino acids. V gave up 5 bases and J gave up 3 bases, with 14 bases separating them. There are many counts of this clonotype. Its antigen is undetermined. The time point here: persistent/refractory GD, antithyroid drugs over 5 years with positive TRAb. PBMCs were the source of the RNA used for TCR sequencing. The TCR beta library used iRepertoire HTBI primers with Arm-PCR amplification of CDR3. TCRdb reanalysed the multiplex PCR reads using MiXCR and keeps one entry per CDR3 protein. The profile shows some 370,000 distinct CDR3 sequences, 20% of them singletons. Study-level results: Gene preferences differed: TRBV28, TRBJ1-2, TRBJ2-5 in persistent cases. Rather than thyroid tissue, only peripheral blood underwent study.

The sequence came from a female donor with Graves disease. This material consisted of peripheral blood mononuclear cells (PBMCs), taken when the disease was refractory, from a patient treated with antithyroid drugs. This chain uses TRBV12-3 or TRBV12-4 with TRBJ2-7; a weak D match, TRBD1 (5 bases). The CDR3 DNA reads as TGTGCCAGCAGTCTGCAGGGAAAGCGCTACGAGCAGTACTTC. Residues: CASSLQGKRYEQYF.